This T cell receptor (beta chain) was documented in a study of shared clonotypes between healthy human individuals. Concerning this clone itself: Its antigen is currently unknown.

The material for each subset, its genomic DNA, was split evenly across several immunoSEQ plates. TCRdb's copy holds only in-frame clones and misses some; the assay was immunoSEQ multiplex PCR. This table holds about 1 million clones, roughly 75% found once. The CDR3 runs 16 residues. Per germline, CDR1 KGHSH and CDR2 LQKENI. The ends were cut back, 0 bases at V and 0 bases at J, with 9 bases in the middle. Whole-study findings and limits: Four donors had approximately 4.6% of their naive CD4 clonotypes in common. Investigators expected sequencing depth to affect clonotype sharing among donors. Incomplete sequencing of sorted subsets was indicated by rarefaction despite large depth.

The clonotype comes from a man aged 18 to 30 in good health. The rearrangement uses TRBV18 and TRBJ1-3; D not certain. Material: memory CD4+ T cells sorted from blood. Subset specified: CD45RA-negative fraction. The CDR3 bases are TGTGCCAGCTCACCACCGGGGAAGATCTCTGGAAACACCATATATTTT. Translating gives CASSPPGKISGNTIYF.